The 12 T cell receptor beta chains listed next were all sequenced from one sample in a study of graft-versus-host responses after intestinal transplantation. TCRdb keeps only in-frame clones here, not all; method: immunoSEQ multiplex PCR. Counted here are more than 10,000 clones, roughly 93% occurring once; the ten biggest clones make up 4.4%. This specimen consisted of PBMCs, obtained about 37 months after intestinal transplantation. Receptors originate from a human patient who received an intestinal transplant, so some T cells may come from the graft donor.

The rearrangement joins TRBV7-8 to TRBJ2-7; tentatively, D is TRBD2 (5 bases). CDR3 length: 14 residues. Germline values: CDR1 SGHVS, CDR2 FQNEAQ. V lost 3 bases to trimming and J lost 0 bases, with 9 bases between them. The CDR3 region is CASSFPGNSYEQYF. In nucleotides, the CDR3 is TGTGCCAGCAGCTTTCCCGGGAACTCCTACGAGCAGTACTTC.

The chain combines TRBV10-3 with TRBJ1-2; D call uncertain. The CDR3 is made up of 12 amino acids. The germline V gene has CDR1 ENHRY and CDR2 SYGVKD. The germline V and J ends were trimmed by 7 bases and 2 bases, with 8 bases remaining between them. CDR3 in amino acids: CAITEENYGYTF. CDR3 coding DNA: TGTGCCATCACCGAGGAGAACTATGGCTACACCTTC.

V is TRBV27 and J is TRBJ2-7; either TRBD1 or TRBD2 may fit D (5 bases each). This CDR3 contains 15 residues. Germline loops: CDR1 MNHEY, CDR2 SMNVEV (reference sequence). The V end was cut by 7 bases, the J end by 3 bases, with 19 bases between. The CDR3: CASTQAGWGNYEQYF. Written as DNA, the CDR3 is TGTGCCAGCACCCAAGCAGGGTGGGGGAACTACGAGCAGTACTTC.

A single count supports this clone. The chain combines TRBV2 with TRBJ1-4, with a weak D call TRBD1 (5 bases). Germline V CDR1 and CDR2: SNHLY, FYNNEI. The V end lost 1 base, the J end lost 6 bases, and 12 bases lay between the germline ends. The CDR3 is 15 amino acids. DNA for the CDR3: TGTGCCAGCAGTGAAGGGTGGGGCGCGGATGAAAAACTGTTTTTT. Protein sequence: CASSEGWGADEKLFF.

This clone showed up just once. V usage is TRBV18 and J usage is TRBJ2-5; 14 bases align to TRBD2. This CDR3 spans 17 amino acids. V dropped 3 bases and J dropped 5; count of bases not matched to a gene: 8. Germline-derived CDR1 and CDR2 are KGHSH and LQKENI. CDR3 in amino acids: CASSPTSGGARSETQYF. The DNA of the CDR3 is TGTGCCAGCTCACCGACTAGCGGGGGGGCCAGGTCGGAGACCCAGTACTTC.

The chain employs TRBV19 and TRBJ1-2, with D maybe TRBD1 (6 bases). This CDR3 spans 14 amino acids. Germline CDR1 and CDR2: LNHDA and SQIVND (reference sequence). The V and J ends lost 4 bases and 4 bases respectively, with 13 bases between them. Here the CDR3 reads CASSTRGAGYGYTF. CDR3 DNA: TGTGCCAGTAGTACCAGGGGCGCCGGCTATGGCTACACCTTC. Complete variable domain (other parts from reference TRBV19 and TRBJ1-2): DGGITQSPKYLFRKEGQNVTLSCEQNLNHDAMYWYRQDPGQGLRLIYYSQIVNDFQKGDIAEGYSVSREKKESFPLTVTSAQKNPTAFYLCASSTRGAGYGYTFGSGTRLTVV.

Here the CDR3 DNA reads TGCGCCAGCAGCCCTAGCGGGGGAGGCACAGATACGCAGTATTTT. It specifies CASSPSGGGTDTQYF. The chain combines TRBV5-1 with TRBJ2-3, with TRBD2 identical over 10 bases. Looked up from germline, CDR1 is SGHRS and CDR2 is YFSETQ. This CDR3 has 15 residues. Trimming took 4 bases from V and 1 from J; bases not matched to a gene: 3.

The genes are TRBV2 and TRBJ1-5, with a weak D call TRBD1 (5 bases). The length of the CDR3 is 16 residues. V was clipped by 7 bases and J by 0 bases, with 16 bases between them. Per the germline V gene, CDR1 is SNHLY and CDR2 is FYNNEI. The CDR3 sequence is CASTEGAGYSNQPQHF. The CDR3 DNA reads as TGTGCCAGCACCGAAGGGGCAGGCTATAGCAATCAGCCCCAGCATTTT.

This chain joins TRBV5-1 and TRBJ2-7; D uncertain. The CDR3 contains 11 residues. CDR1 SGHRS and CDR2 YFSETQ come from the germline V gene. Trimming took off 5 bases at V and 7 bases at J, with 10 bases between the two ends. The CDR3 sequence: CASRGNGEQYF. The CDR3 DNA reads as TGCGCCAGCAGAGGGAACGGGGAGCAGTACTTC. Filled out from reference TRBV5-1 and TRBJ2-7, the complete variable domain reads KAGVTQTPRYLIKTRGQQVTLSCSPISGHRSVSWYQQTPGQGLQFLFEYFSETQRNKGNFPGRFSGRQFSNSRSEMNVSTLELGDSALYLCASRGNGEQYFGPGTRLTVT.

In its sample, this clone was seen a few times. V is TRBV5-1 and J is TRBJ2-7; TRBD1 matches at 8 bases. The V gene's germline CDR1 is SGHRS and CDR2 YFSETQ. The CDR3 runs 14 residues. The V gene end was trimmed by 4 bases and the J gene end by 8 bases; junction bases not matched to a gene: 11. The CDR3: CASSIGQGWVQQYF. CDR3 coding DNA: TGCGCCAGCAGCATCGGACAGGGATGGGTACAGCAGTACTTC.

The chain employs TRBV21-1 and TRBJ1-3. TRBV21-1 is a known pseudogene. The CDR3 totals 17 residues. The CDR3 region is CASSKGEAGLGAHTIYF. In DNA, the CDR3 is TGTGCCAGCAGCAAAGGGGAGGCGGGCCTCGGTGCGCACACCATATATTTT.

The chain has TRBV11-2 and TRBJ2-3, with TRBD1 matching over 10 bases. The V gene end was trimmed by 5 bases and the J gene end by 2 bases; junction bases not matched to a gene: 7. Looked up from germline, CDR1 is SGHAT and CDR2 is FQNNGV. The CDR3 loop spans 16 amino acids. The CDR3 spells CASSPGDRGNTDTQYF. The CDR3 DNA reads TGTGCCAGCAGCCCTGGGGACAGGGGAAACACAGATACGCAGTATTTT.